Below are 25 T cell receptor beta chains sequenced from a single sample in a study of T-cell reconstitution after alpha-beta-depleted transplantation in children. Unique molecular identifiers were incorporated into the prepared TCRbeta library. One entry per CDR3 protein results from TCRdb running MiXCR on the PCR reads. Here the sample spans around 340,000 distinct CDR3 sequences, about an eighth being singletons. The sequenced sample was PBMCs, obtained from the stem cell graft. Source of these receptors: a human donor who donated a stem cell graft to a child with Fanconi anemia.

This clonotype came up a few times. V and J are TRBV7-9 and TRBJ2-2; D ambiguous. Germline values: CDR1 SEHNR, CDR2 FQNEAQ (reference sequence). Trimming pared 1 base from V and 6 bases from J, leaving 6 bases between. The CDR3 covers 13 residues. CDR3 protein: CASSLEVSGELFF. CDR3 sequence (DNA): TGTGCCAGCAGCTTAGAAGTATCCGGGGAGCTGTTTTTT.

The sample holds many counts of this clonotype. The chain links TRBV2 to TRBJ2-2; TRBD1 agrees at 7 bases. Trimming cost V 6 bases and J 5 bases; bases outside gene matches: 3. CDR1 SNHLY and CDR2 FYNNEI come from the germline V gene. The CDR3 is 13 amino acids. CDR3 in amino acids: CASRVQGTGELFF. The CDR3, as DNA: TGTGCCAGCAGGGTACAGGGGACCGGGGAGCTGTTTTTT.

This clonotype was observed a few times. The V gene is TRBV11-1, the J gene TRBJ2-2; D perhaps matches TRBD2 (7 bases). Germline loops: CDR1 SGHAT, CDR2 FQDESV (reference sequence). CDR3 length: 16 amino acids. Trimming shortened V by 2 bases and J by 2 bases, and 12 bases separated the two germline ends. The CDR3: CASSLTGGTNTGELFF. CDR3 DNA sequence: TGTGCCAGCAGCTTAACCGGGGGGACAAACACCGGGGAGCTGTTTTTT.

For the CDR3, the DNA is TGTGCCAGCTCACAGCGACAGCGGGCCACCGGGGAGCTGTTTTTT. Protein product: CASSQRQRATGELFF. The chain carries TRBV18 and TRBJ2-2; D is possibly TRBD2 (6 bases). This CDR3 region has 15 residues. The germline gives CDR1 KGHSH, CDR2 LQKENI. The V gene lost 4 bases and the J gene lost 4 bases, with 13 bases spanning the gap. The full variable domain, in which reference TRBV18 and TRBJ2-2 provide the parts outside the CDR3, is NAGVMQNPRHLVRRRGQEARLRCSPMKGHSHVYWYRQLPEEGLKFMVYLQKENIIDESGMPKERFSAEFPKEGPSILRIQQVVRGDSAAYFCASSQRQRATGELFFGEGSRLTVL.

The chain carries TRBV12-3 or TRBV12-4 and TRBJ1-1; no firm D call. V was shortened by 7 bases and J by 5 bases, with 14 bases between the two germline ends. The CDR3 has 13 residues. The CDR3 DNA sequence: TGTGCCAGCACCCTCAACATGGGAACTGAAGCTTTCTTT. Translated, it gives CASTLNMGTEAFF.

The CDR3 nucleotides are TGTGCCAGCAGCGCAGAAAGCGGGGCTACGCAGTATTTT. Residues: CASSAESGATQYF. The chain links TRBV7-9 to TRBJ2-3, with TRBD2 matching over 7 bases. Unmatched junction bases numbered 7, after V lost 5 bases and J lost 8 bases. The CDR3 sequence is 13 residues long. CDR1 and CDR2 from the germline V gene are SEHNR and FQNEAQ (reference sequence).

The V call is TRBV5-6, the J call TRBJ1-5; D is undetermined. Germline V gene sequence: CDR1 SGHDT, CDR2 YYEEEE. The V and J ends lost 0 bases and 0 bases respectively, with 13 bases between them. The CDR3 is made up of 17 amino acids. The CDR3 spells CASSLGREAYSNQPQHF. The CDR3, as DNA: TGTGCCAGCAGCTTGGGGCGTGAAGCCTATAGCAATCAGCCCCAGCATTTT.

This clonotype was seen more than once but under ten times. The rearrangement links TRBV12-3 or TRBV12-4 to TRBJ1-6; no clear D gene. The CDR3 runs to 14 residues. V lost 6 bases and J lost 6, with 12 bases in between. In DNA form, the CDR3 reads TGTGCCAGCAGCCCCGGACCGGCTAATTCACCCCTCCACTTT. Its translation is CASSPGPANSPLHF.

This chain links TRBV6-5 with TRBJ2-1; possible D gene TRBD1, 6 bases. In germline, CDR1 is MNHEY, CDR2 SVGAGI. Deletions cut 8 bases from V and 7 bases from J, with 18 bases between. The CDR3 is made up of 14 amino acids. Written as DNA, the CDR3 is TGTGCCAGCGGGGCGCAGGGGAATAGAAATGAGCAGTTCTTC. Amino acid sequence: CASGAQGNRNEQFF.

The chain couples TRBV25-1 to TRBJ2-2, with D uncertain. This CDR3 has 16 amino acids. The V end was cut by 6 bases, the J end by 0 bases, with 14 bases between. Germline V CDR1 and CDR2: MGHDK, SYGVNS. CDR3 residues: CASRGKGTANTGELFF. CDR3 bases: TGTGCCAGCAGGGGAAAGGGAACAGCGAACACCGGGGAGCTGTTTTTT.

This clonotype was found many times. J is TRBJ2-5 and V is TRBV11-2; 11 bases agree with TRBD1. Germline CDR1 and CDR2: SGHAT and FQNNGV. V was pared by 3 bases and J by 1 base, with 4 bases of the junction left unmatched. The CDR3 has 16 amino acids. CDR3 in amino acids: CASSFAGTGGQETQYF. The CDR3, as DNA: TGTGCCAGCAGCTTTGCCGGGACAGGGGGCCAAGAGACCCAGTACTTC.

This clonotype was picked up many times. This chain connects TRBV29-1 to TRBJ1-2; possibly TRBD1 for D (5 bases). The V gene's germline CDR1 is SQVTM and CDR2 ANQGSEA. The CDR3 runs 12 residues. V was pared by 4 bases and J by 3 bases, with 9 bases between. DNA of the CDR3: TGCAGCGTTGTAACGGGGGACTATGGCTACACCTTC. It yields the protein CSVVTGDYGYTF.

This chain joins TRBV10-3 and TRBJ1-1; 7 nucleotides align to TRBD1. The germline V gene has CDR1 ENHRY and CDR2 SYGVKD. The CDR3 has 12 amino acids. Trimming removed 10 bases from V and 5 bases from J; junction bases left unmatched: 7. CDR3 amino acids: CASTGVGTEAFF. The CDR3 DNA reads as TGTGCCAGCACAGGGGTAGGGACTGAAGCTTTCTTT.

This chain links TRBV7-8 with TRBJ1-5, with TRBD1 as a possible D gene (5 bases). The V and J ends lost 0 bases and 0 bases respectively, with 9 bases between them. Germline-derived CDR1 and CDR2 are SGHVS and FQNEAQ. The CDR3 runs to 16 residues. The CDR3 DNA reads TGTGCCAGCAGCTTAGCCGAGGGGCGTAGCAATCAGCCCCAGCATTTT. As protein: CASSLAEGRSNQPQHF.

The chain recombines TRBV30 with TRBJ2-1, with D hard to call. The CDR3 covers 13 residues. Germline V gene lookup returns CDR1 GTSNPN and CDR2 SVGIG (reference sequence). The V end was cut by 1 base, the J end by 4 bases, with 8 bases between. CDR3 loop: CAWSEDHYNEQFF. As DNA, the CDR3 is TGTGCCTGGAGTGAGGATCATTACAATGAGCAGTTCTTC.

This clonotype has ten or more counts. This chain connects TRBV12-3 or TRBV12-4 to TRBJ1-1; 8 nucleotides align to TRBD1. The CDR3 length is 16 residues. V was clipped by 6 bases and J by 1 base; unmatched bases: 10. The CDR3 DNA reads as TGTGCCAGCAGGGGTTGGAGACAGGGGCAGAACACTGAAGCTTTCTTT. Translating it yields CASRGWRQGQNTEAFF.

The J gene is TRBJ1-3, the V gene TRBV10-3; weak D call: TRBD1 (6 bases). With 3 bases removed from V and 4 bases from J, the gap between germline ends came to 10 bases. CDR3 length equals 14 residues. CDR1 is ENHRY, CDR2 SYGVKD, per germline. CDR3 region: CAISETGTGNTIYF. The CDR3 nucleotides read TGTGCCATCAGTGAAACAGGGACAGGAAACACCATATATTTT.

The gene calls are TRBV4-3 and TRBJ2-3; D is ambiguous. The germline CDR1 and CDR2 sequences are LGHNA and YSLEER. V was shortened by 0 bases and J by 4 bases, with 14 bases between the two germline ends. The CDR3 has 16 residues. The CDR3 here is CASSQDGVLRADTQYF. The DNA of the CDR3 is TGCGCCAGCAGCCAAGATGGCGTCCTTCGGGCAGATACGCAGTATTTT.

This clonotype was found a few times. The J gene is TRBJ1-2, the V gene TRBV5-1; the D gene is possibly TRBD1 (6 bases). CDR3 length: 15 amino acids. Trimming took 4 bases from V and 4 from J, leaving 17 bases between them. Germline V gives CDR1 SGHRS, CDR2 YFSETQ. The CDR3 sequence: CASSPKGGFFYGYTF. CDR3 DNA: TGCGCCAGCAGCCCCAAGGGGGGCTTCTTCTATGGCTACACCTTC.

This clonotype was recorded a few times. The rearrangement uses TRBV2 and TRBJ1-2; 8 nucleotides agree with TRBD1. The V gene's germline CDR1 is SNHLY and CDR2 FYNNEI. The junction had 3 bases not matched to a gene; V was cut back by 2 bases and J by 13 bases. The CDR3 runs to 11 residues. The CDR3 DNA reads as TGTGCCAGCAGTGAAAAGGACAGGGCCACCTTC. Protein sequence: CASSEKDRATF. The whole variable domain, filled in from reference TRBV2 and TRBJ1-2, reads EPEVTQTPSHQVTQMGQEVILRCVPISNHLYFYWYRQILGQKVEFLVSFYNNEISEKSEIFDDQFSVERPDGSNFTLKIRSTKLEDSAMYFCASSEKDRATFGSGTRLTVV.

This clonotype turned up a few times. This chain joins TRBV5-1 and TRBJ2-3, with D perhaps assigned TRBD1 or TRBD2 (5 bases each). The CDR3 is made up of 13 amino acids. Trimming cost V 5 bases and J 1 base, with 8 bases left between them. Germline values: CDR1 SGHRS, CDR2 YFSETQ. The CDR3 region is CASRQGGTDTQYF. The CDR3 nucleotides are TGCGCCAGCAGGCAGGGAGGCACAGATACGCAGTATTTT.

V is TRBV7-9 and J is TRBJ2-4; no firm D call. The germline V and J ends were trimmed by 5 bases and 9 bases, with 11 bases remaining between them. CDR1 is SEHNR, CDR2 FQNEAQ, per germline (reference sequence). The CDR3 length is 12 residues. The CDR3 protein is CASSLPGAIQYF. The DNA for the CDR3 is TGTGCCAGCAGCCTCCCTGGTGCCATTCAGTACTTC.

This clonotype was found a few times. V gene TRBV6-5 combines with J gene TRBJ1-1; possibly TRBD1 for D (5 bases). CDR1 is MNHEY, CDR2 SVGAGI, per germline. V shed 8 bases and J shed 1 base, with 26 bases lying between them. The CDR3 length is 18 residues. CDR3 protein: CASRPFSEGWGKNTEAFF. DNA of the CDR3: TGTGCCAGCCGCCCGTTCAGCGAGGGTTGGGGCAAGAACACTGAAGCTTTCTTT.

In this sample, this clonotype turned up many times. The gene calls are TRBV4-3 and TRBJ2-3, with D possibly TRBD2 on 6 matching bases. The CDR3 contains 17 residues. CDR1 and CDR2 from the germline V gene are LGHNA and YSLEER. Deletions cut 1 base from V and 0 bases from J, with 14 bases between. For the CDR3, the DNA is TGCGCCAGCAGCCAAGCGGCGGGATTTTCGAGCACAGATACGCAGTATTTT. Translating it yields CASSQAAGFSSTDTQYF.

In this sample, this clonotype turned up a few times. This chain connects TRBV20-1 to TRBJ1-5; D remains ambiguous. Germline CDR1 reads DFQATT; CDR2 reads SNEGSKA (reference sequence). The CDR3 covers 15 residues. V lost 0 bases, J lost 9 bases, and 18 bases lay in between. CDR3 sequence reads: CSARDRSGGPMPQHF. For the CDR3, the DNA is TGCAGTGCTAGAGATCGTTCAGGCGGCCCGATGCCCCAGCATTTT.